This TCR beta chain was found in a study of cytomegalovirus exposure and HLA in healthy donors. Regarding the study as a whole: Rare TCR sequences predominated, though certain public TCRs were found in many donors. Some TCR beta chains (164 of them) were listed as cytomegalovirus-associated. A few chains tied to CMV proved CMV antigen-specific in vitro.

The assay was immunoSEQ multiplex PCR, and TCRdb's table has in-frame clones only and misses some. The sample records 50,000 to 65,000 clones, approximately 95% being singletons. Donors came from a validation cohort of over a hundred subjects, distinct from the first 666-subject cohort. A note on this clone: Its antigen is undetermined.

Germline V lookup: CDR1 KGHSH, CDR2 LQKENI. J gave up 2 bases and V 6 bases, and 7 bases lay outside the gene matches. The CDR3 sequence is 15 residues long. Sequenced material: PBMCs. The TCR originated in a woman aged 18-30 years in good health and CMV-seropositive. V and J are TRBV18 and TRBJ2-3, with 8 bases lining up with TRBD1. This CDR3 is CASSRTGGSTDTQYF. CDR3 coding DNA: TGTGCCAGCTCGCGCACAGGGGGTTCCACAGATACGCAGTATTTT.